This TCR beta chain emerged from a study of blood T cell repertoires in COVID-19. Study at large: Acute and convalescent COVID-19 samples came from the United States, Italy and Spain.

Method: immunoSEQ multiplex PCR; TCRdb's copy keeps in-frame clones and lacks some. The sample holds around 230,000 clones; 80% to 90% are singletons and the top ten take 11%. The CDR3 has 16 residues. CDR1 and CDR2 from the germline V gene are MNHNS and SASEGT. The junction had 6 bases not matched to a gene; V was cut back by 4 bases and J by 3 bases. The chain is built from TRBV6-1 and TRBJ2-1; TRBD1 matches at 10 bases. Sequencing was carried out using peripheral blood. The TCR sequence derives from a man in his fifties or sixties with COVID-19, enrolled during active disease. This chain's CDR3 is CASSALGQGDYNEQFF. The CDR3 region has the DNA TGTGCCAGCAGTGCCCTTGGACAGGGGGACTACAATGAGCAGTTCTTC.